This TCR beta chain came from a study of OX40 agonist ivuxolimab in advanced cancers. Some background on the complete study: Ivuxolimab was a fully human IgG2 agonistic monoclonal antibody targeting the costimulatory receptor OX40 (CD134). Intravenous ivuxolimab was administered to patients every 2 weeks at six dose levels: 0.01, 0.1, 0.3, 1.5, 3 and 10 mg/kg. Of the roughly 53 patients in dose escalation, about 20 had hepatocellular carcinoma, about 15 had melanoma, 9 had renal cell carcinoma and 9 had head and neck cancer. In the dose-escalation cohort, about four fifths of patients were male, and the mean age was approximately 60 years with a range of roughly 20 to 85. Prior anti-PD-1, anti-PD-L1 or anti-CTLA-4 therapy was permitted, and 40% of dose-escalation patients had received checkpoint inhibitors. Three dose-escalation patients achieved partial responses, one with hepatocellular carcinoma and two with cutaneous melanoma. Peripheral TCRbeta sequencing aimed to test whether ivuxolimab altered TCR sequence diversity and caused clonal T-cell expansion. The paper covers the monotherapy dose-escalation part of the phase I ivuxolimab trial, which included N ≈ 50 patients. Points the paper makes about the study in general: Partial responders in the 0.1-3.0 mg/kg groups had among the lowest normalized peripheral clonal expansion, especially among CD8+ T cells. Low levels of normalized T-cell clonal expansion were also seen in some nonresponding patients. After ivuxolimab, expanded clones were on average more numerous among CD8+ T cells than among CD4+ T cells. Clonal expansion of both CD4+ and CD8+ blood T cells was observed from baseline to week 6 at doses 0.1 to 3.0 mg/kg. Which antigens the clonally expanded peripheral T cells were specific for was not determined.

The germline V gene supplies CDR1 MGHRA and CDR2 YSYEKL. V loses 9 bases at its end and J loses 2 bases; junction bases beyond the gene matches: 10. The CDR3 goes from the cysteine to the phenylalanine over 16 residues. The sequence is cut down to CDR3 DNA, 48 bases in frame from base 1. Patients with a history of autoimmune disease or receiving systemic immunosuppression were excluded from the trial. Peripheral blood for TCR sequencing was collected from all dose cohorts at baseline, on cycle 4 day 1, and on cycle 7 day 1. The samples were taken from a phase I, first-in-human, multicenter, open-label dose-escalation trial of ivuxolimab. Adults with locally advanced or metastatic melanoma, renal cell carcinoma, hepatocellular carcinoma or head and neck squamous cell carcinoma were enrolled in the trial. Before TCR sequencing, CD4+ T cells and CD8+ T cells were sorted from peripheral blood as separate populations.

As for this clone: Its recognized antigen is unknown. Base qualities are not recorded, but no much larger clone differs from it by a single base.

For sequencing of the TCRbeta CDR3 region, genomic DNA was extracted from the sorted cells. TCRbeta CDR3 regions were sequenced using the immunoSEQ Assay. Sourced from immuneACCESS, this table was stored by TCRdb with only in-frame sequences that have V and J called. A share of the clones is absent; for the studies checked, an unresolved V gene accounts for under half, and the remainder has no known explanation. The sample includes about 93,000 clones, with about 90% observed a single time. 0.4% to 0.55% of the sample belongs to the ten largest clones. This sequence originates from an adult with an advanced solid tumor such as melanoma, head and neck, liver or kidney cancer. The chain employs TRBV4-1 and TRBJ1-6, with 7 bases aligning to TRBD1. The specimen was CD4+ or CD8+ T cells sorted from blood, collected in a trial of the OX40 agonist ivuxolimab. The DNA sequence reads TGCGCCAGTATACTGGACAGGTCGACCTATAATTCACCCCTCCACTTT. It codes for CASILDRSTYNSPLHF.